This T cell receptor beta chain was identified during a study of regulatory T cells in long-lasting Graves disease. The authors built TCR beta libraries using iRepertoire HTBI primers and Arm-PCR of CDR3 regions. TCRdb ran MiXCR on the multiplex PCR reads and lists one entry per CDR3 protein. The sample yields some 450,000 distinct CDR3 sequences, approximately 16% seen once. Time point here: newly diagnosed GD, antithyroid drugs for less than 3 months. Extracted RNA from PBMCs served as the source of the TCR library. An endocrinology department in Xi'an, China, supplied the patients. The data also belong to a second study, concerning T cells in Graves' hyperthyroidism and ophthalmopathy. That report notes: The study used the HTBI primer set for a first-round RT-PCR of the TCR CDR3. Most thyroid clonotypes expanded above 0.001 appeared in blood too. Ophthalmopathy was distinguished from stable hyperthyroidism by 13 V-J signatures.

This receptor was obtained from a woman under 40 with Graves disease. This specimen consisted of peripheral blood mononuclear cells (PBMCs), obtained at new diagnosis, from a patient treated with antithyroid drugs.

CDR3 region: CASSLSPWLSSYEQYF. The CDR3 region has the DNA TGTGCCAGCAGCTTGAGCCCGTGGCTGAGCTCCTACGAGCAGTACTTC. The J gene is TRBJ2-7, the V gene TRBV7-9; D remains ambiguous. Germline lookup yields CDR1 SEHNR and CDR2 FQNEAQ (reference sequence). CDR3 length: 16 amino acids. Trimming cost V 3 bases and J 0 bases, with 15 bases left between them. Full variable domain (outside the CDR3, taken from reference TRBV7-9 and TRBJ2-7): DTGVSQNPRHKITKRGQNVTFRCDPISEHNRLYWYRQTLGQGPEFLTYFQNEAQLEKSRLLSDRFSAERPKGSFSTLEIQRTEQGDSAMYLCASSLSPWLSSYEQYFGPGTRLTVT.